The entry below describes one T cell receptor beta chain. These data come from a study of OX40 agonist ivuxolimab in advanced cancers. Germline V gene data show CDR1 as LNHNV and CDR2 as YYDKDF (reference sequence). The CDR3 covers 13 residues. V lost 3 bases, J lost 8 bases, and 5 bases stayed unmatched. Measured with immunoSEQ multiplex PCR; TCRdb has only the in-frame clones, and not every one. The data hold approximately 100,000 clones, with roughly 90% observed a single time. People who had autoimmune disease history or systemic immunosuppression were excluded. The chain uses TRBV15 and TRBJ1-2; 8 bases are a match to TRBD1. The receptor was isolated from an adult with an advanced solid tumor such as melanoma, head and neck, liver or kidney cancer. The sequenced sample was CD4+ or CD8+ T cells sorted from blood, obtained in a trial of the OX40 agonist ivuxolimab. The CDR3 DNA reads TGTGCCACCAGCAGCAGGACAGGGACAGGCTACACCTTC. It encodes CATSSRTGTGYTF.